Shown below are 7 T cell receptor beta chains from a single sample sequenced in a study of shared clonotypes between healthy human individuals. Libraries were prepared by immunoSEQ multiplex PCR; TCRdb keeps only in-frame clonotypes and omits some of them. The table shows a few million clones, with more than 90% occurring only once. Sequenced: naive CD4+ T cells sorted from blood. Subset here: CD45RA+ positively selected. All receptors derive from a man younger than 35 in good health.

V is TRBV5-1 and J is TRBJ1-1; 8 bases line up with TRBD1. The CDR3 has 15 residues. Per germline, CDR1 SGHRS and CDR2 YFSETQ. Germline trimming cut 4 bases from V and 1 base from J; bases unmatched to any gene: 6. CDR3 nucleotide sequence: TGCGCCAGCAGCATAAGGACAGGGAAGAACACTGAAGCTTTCTTT. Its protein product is CASSIRTGKNTEAFF.

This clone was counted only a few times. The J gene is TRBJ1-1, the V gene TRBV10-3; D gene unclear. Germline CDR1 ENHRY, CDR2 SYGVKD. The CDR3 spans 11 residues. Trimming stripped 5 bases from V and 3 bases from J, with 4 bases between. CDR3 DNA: TGTGCCATCAGTACCTACACTGAAGCTTTCTTT. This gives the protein CAISTYTEAFF.

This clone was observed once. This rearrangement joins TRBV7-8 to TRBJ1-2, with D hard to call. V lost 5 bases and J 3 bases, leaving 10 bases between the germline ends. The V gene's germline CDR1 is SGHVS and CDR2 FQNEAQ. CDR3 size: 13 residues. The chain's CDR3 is CASSPDGHYGYTF. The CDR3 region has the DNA TGTGCCAGCAGCCCGGACGGCCACTATGGCTACACCTTC.

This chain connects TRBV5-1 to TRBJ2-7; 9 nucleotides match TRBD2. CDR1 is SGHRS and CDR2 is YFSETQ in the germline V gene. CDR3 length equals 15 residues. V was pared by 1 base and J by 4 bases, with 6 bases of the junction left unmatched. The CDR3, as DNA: TGCGCCAGCAGCTTGAATTTAGCGGGGGAATACGAGCAGTACTTC. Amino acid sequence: CASSLNLAGEYEQYF.

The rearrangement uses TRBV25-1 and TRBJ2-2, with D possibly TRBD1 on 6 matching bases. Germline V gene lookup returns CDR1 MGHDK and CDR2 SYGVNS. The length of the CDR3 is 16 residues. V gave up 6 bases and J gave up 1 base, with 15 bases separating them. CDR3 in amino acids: CASRPPGQMNTGELFF. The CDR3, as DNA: TGTGCCAGCAGGCCCCCGGGACAAATGAACACCGGGGAGCTGTTTTTT.

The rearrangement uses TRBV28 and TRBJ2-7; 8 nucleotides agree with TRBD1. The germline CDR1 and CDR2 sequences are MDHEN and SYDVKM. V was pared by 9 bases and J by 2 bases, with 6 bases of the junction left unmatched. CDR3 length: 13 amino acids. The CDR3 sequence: CASSTGATYEQYF. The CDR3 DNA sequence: TGTGCCAGTTCGACAGGGGCGACCTACGAGCAGTACTTC.

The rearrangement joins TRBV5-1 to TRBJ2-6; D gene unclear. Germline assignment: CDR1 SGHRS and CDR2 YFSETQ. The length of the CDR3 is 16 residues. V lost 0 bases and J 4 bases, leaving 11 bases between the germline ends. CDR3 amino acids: CASSLAGLSGANVLTF. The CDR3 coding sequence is TGCGCCAGCAGCTTGGCCGGGCTTTCCGGGGCCAACGTCCTGACTTTC. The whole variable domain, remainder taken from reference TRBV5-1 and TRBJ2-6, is KAGVTQTPRYLIKTRGQQVTLSCSPISGHRSVSWYQQTPGQGLQFLFEYFSETQRNKGNFPGRFSGRQFSNSRSEMNVSTLELGDSALYLCASSLAGLSGANVLTFGAGSRLTVL.